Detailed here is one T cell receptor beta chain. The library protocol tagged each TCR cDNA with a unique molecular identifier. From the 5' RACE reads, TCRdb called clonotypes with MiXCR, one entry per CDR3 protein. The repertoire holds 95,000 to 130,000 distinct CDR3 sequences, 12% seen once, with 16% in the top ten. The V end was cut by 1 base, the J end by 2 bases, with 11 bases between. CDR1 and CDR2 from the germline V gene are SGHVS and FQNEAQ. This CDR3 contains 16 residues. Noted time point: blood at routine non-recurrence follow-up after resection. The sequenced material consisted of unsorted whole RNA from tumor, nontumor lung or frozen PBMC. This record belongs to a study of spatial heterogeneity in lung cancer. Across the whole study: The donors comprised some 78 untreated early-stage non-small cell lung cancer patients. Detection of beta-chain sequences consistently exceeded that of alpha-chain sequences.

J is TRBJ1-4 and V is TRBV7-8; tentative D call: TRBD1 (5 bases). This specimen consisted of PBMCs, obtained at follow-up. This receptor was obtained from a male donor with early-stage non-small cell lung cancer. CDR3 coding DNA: TGTGCCAGCAGCTTAGGAAGGGACCTCACTAATGAAAAACTGTTTTTT. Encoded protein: CASSLGRDLTNEKLFF.